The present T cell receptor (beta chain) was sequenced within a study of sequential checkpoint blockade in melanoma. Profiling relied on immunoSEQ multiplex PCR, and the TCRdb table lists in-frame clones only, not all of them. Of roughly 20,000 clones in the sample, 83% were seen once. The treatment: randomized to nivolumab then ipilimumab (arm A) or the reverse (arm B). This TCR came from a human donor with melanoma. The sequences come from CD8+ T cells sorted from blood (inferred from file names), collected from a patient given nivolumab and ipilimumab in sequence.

CDR3 residues: CASSSQLMRAYEQYF. CDR3 DNA sequence: TGTGCCAGCAGCTCTCAATTGATGCGGGCCTACGAGCAGTACTTC. The chain is built from TRBV7-2 and TRBJ2-7, with D possibly being TRBD2 (5 bases). Germline assignment: CDR1 SGHTA and CDR2 FQGNSA. The CDR3 spans 15 residues. V lost 4 bases to trimming and J lost 2 bases, with 15 bases between them.